Presented here are 3 T cell receptor beta chains from one specimen sequenced in a study of shared clonotypes between healthy human individuals. Only in-frame clones appear in the TCRdb table, and some are missing; sequencing was by immunoSEQ multiplex PCR. The sample yields over 2 million clones, 85% to 95% seen once. The sample taken for sequencing was naive CD4+ T cells sorted from blood. Sample subset: CD45RA+ positively selected. Receptors originate from a young man in good health.

The J gene is TRBJ1-6, the V gene TRBV30; the D is unclear. The length of the CDR3 is 14 residues. Trimming pared 3 bases from V and 4 bases from J, leaving 10 bases between. Germline V gives CDR1 GTSNPN, CDR2 SVGIG (reference sequence). The CDR3 loop is CAWRLGLYNSPLHF. DNA for the CDR3: TGTGCCTGGAGACTTGGGCTTTATAATTCACCCCTCCACTTT.

Points on this clone: The sample carries other DNA sequences with the same CDR3. The gene calls are TRBV6-6 and TRBJ2-1; 11 nucleotides match TRBD2. Germline-derived CDR1 and CDR2 are MNHNY and SVGAGI (reference sequence). CDR3 length: 15 residues. The junction had 5 bases not matched to a gene; V was cut back by 6 bases and J by 4 bases. The CDR3 loop reads CASRPGTSGYNEQFF. The CDR3 region has the DNA TGTGCCAGCAGGCCCGGGACTAGCGGATACAATGAGCAGTTCTTC.

The chain combines TRBV19 with TRBJ1-1, with D possibly being TRBD1 (5 bases). V was pared by 3 bases and J by 10 bases, with 21 bases between. The CDR3 runs 15 residues. The V gene's germline CDR1 is LNHDA and CDR2 SQIVND (reference sequence). The CDR3 DNA sequence: TGTGCCAGTAGTATCCGGTCCGGGACCCCTCAACGAGCTTTCTTT. Amino acid sequence: CASSIRSGTPQRAFF.